Each of the 18 T cell receptor beta chains below was sequenced from the same sample in a study of blood T cell repertoires in COVID-19. TCRdb keeps only in-frame clones here, not all; method: immunoSEQ multiplex PCR. The sample yields around 450,000 clones, about 90% seen once. Sequenced sample: PBMCs or T cells enriched from blood (not recorded which). These receptors all stem from a man between 18 and 35 years old who had recovered from COVID-19.

A single count supports this clone. This chain links TRBV5-1 with TRBJ1-2; 7 nucleotides align to TRBD1. V trimming: 5 bases; J trimming: 7 bases; junction bases outside the gene matches: 8. Germline V lookup: CDR1 SGHRS, CDR2 YFSETQ. The CDR3 length is 13 residues. CDR3 loop: CASRSRGNPGYTF. Written as DNA, the CDR3 is TGCGCCAGCAGAAGCAGGGGGAATCCTGGCTACACCTTC.

The gene calls are TRBV28 and TRBJ2-3; a possible D gene is TRBD2 (6 bases). Germline assignment: CDR1 MDHEN and CDR2 SYDVKM. This CDR3 comprises 17 residues. Trimming took 4 bases from V and 2 from J, leaving 19 bases between them. DNA of the CDR3: TGTGCCAGCAGTTCCGCCCGCGGGCGGGGTCCCACAGATACGCAGTATTTT. As protein: CASSSARGRGPTDTQYF. The entire variable domain, with the rest obtained from reference TRBV28 and TRBJ2-3, is as follows: DVKVTQSSRYLVKRTGEKVFLECVQDMDHENMFWYRQDPGLGLRLIYFSYDVKMKEKGDIPEGYSVSREKKERFSLILESASTNQTSMYLCASSSARGRGPTDTQYFGPGTRLTVL.

The chain couples TRBV24-1 to TRBJ2-1; 10 bases are shared with TRBD2. Germline lookup yields CDR1 KGHDR and CDR2 SFDVKD. J was trimmed by 7 bases and V by 1 base; bases with no gene match: 6. There are 16 residues in the CDR3. The CDR3 sequence is CATSDFSGRSLNEQFF. The CDR3 DNA reads as TGTGCCACCAGTGATTTTAGCGGGAGGTCTCTAAATGAGCAGTTCTTC.

The chain employs TRBV19 and TRBJ2-7, with D possibly TRBD2 on 5 matching bases. Germline V lookup: CDR1 LNHDA, CDR2 SQIVND (reference sequence). V was clipped by 2 bases and J by 3 bases, with 14 bases between them. This CDR3 is built from 15 residues. This CDR3 reads CASSIRAGNYYEQYF. CDR3 sequence (DNA): TGTGCCAGTAGTATAAGGGCCGGGAATTACTACGAGCAGTACTTC.

The chain is built from TRBV11-3 and TRBJ2-1, with 7 bases lining up with TRBD1. Germline V gene data show CDR1 as SGHNT and CDR2 as YENEEA. The trim removed 5 bases at V and 0 bases at J, leaving 10 bases unmatched. The CDR3 length is 17 residues. The CDR3: CASSQHPGQSSYNEQFF. CDR3 nucleotides: TGTGCCAGCAGCCAACATCCGGGACAGAGCTCCTACAATGAGCAGTTCTTC.

The rearrangement links TRBV5-6 to TRBJ1-4, with 8 positions matching TRBD1. J lost 5 bases, V lost 6 bases, and 12 bases had no gene match. CDR1 SGHDT and CDR2 YYEEEE come from the germline V gene. The CDR3 covers 16 residues. The CDR3 loop reads CASNLRRTGRNEKLFF. CDR3 in DNA: TGTGCCAGCAACTTACGACGGACAGGGCGGAATGAAAAACTGTTTTTT. The variable domain in full, completed from reference TRBV5-6 and TRBJ1-4, reads DAGVTQSPTHLIKTRGQQVTLRCSPKSGHDTVSWYQQALGQGPQFIFQYYEEEERQRGNFPDRFSGHQFPNYSSELNVNALLLGDSALYLCASNLRRTGRNEKLFFGSGTQLSVL.

J is TRBJ2-3 and V is TRBV30, with D perhaps TRBD2 (6 bases). This CDR3 region has 15 residues. The V end was cut by 8 bases, the J end by 3 bases, with 21 bases between. Germline CDR1 reads GTSNPN; CDR2 reads SVGIG (reference sequence). CDR3 protein: CARNQWGGVTDTQYF. Here the CDR3 DNA reads TGTGCCCGTAATCAATGGGGAGGAGTAACAGATACGCAGTATTTT. Based on the CDR3 plus reference TRBV30 and TRBJ2-3, the full variable domain is SQTIHQWPATLVQPVGSPLSLECTVEGTSNPNLYWYRQAAGRGLQLLFYSVGIGQISSEVPQNLSASRPQDRQFILSSKKLLLSDSGFYLCARNQWGGVTDTQYFGPGTRLTVL.

The V and J genes are TRBV5-1 and TRBJ1-1; D is unresolved. Trimming removed 6 bases at V and 9 bases at J, with 3 bases between. CDR3 length: 8 amino acids. Germline-derived CDR1 and CDR2 are SGHRS and YFSETQ. The CDR3 DNA is TGCGCCAGCACCAAAGCTTTCTTT. This gives the protein CASTKAFF.

The sample holds a few counts of this clone. The chain is built from TRBV6-5 and TRBJ1-1; tentative D call: TRBD1 (6 bases). Germline V gene data show CDR1 as MNHEY and CDR2 as SVGAGI. Trimming cost V 6 bases and J 8 bases, with 16 bases left between them. The CDR3 is made up of 13 amino acids. In DNA, the CDR3 is TGTGCCAGCAGCCACAGGGCCGTCCCGGAAGCTTTCTTT. This encodes CASSHRAVPEAFF.

This clone was picked up one time. V is TRBV2 and J is TRBJ1-4; 9 bases match TRBD1. The CDR3 sequence is 14 residues long. Germline trimming cut 3 bases from V and 7 bases from J; bases unmatched to any gene: 3. Germline loops: CDR1 SNHLY, CDR2 FYNNEI. CDR3 amino acids: CASSEGQGIEKLFF. CDR3 bases: TGTGCCAGCAGTGAGGGACAGGGAATTGAAAAACTGTTTTTT.

This clone has only one observation. V gene TRBV7-8 combines with J gene TRBJ2-1; 8 bases match TRBD1. The trim removed 1 base at V and 11 bases at J, leaving 13 bases unmatched. The CDR3 is 16 amino acids. Germline V gives CDR1 SGHVS, CDR2 FQNEAQ. DNA for the CDR3: TGTGCCAGCAGCTTAGTATCGGCAGGGGGCCGGTTCAAGCAGTTCTTC. Translated, it gives CASSLVSAGGRFKQFF. Drawing the rest from reference TRBV7-8 and TRBJ2-1, the complete variable domain is GAGVSQSPRYKVAKRGQDVALRCDPISGHVSLFWYQQALGQGPEFLTYFQNEAQLDKSGLPSDRFFAERPEGSVSTLKIQRTQQEDSAVYLCASSLVSAGGRFKQFFGPGTRLTVL.

The chain recombines TRBV28 with TRBJ1-4; D not resolved. V lost 3 bases and J 4 bases, leaving 15 bases between the germline ends. CDR3 length: 16 residues. Looked up from germline, CDR1 is MDHEN and CDR2 is SYDVKM. CDR3 DNA: TGTGCCAGCAGTTTTCTCGGGGTTAGGCTTAATGAAAAACTGTTTTTT. It is translated as CASSFLGVRLNEKLFF.

This rearrangement joins TRBV10-2 to TRBJ2-7; TRBD2 matches at 7 bases. J lost 2 bases, V lost 6 bases, and 4 bases had no gene match. The germline gives CDR1 WSHSY, CDR2 SAAADI. This CDR3 is built from 13 residues. The CDR3 protein is CASRAGLTYEQYF. DNA for the CDR3: TGCGCCAGCAGAGCGGGACTAACCTACGAGCAGTACTTC.

This rearrangement joins TRBV7-6 to TRBJ2-6; possible D gene TRBD1, 8 bases. Trimming left V 5 bases short and J 4 bases short, with 21 bases between. The CDR3 spans 18 residues. From germline, CDR1 is SGHVS and CDR2 FNYEAQ. CDR3 loop: CASSQPRGRTRGANVLTF. The CDR3 region has the DNA TGTGCCAGCAGCCAACCCAGGGGGCGGACTAGAGGGGCCAACGTCCTGACTTTC.

This chain connects TRBV6-5 to TRBJ2-5; maybe TRBD1 (5 bases). V lost 7 bases, J lost 2 bases, and 11 bases lay in between. CDR1 MNHEY and CDR2 SVGAGI come from the germline V gene. The CDR3 extends over 13 amino acids. The CDR3 DNA follows: TGTGCCAGCACCCGTCAGGGACAAGAGACCCAGTACTTC. It codes for CASTRQGQETQYF.

This chain uses TRBV5-6 with TRBJ1-4; no definite D call. The CDR3 has 17 residues. The germline CDR1 and CDR2 sequences are SGHDT and YYEEEE. V was clipped by 0 bases and J by 0 bases, with 12 bases between them. The CDR3 reads CASSLVLIVATNEKLFF. DNA of the CDR3: TGTGCCAGCAGCTTGGTACTTATTGTTGCAACTAATGAAAAACTGTTTTTT.

The rearrangement joins TRBV6-5 to TRBJ1-5, with a weak D call TRBD1 (6 bases). Per germline, CDR1 MNHEY and CDR2 SVGAGI. CDR3 length: 14 residues. V was cut by 6 bases and J by 6 bases, with 15 bases left in between. CDR3 nucleotide sequence: TGTGCCAGCAGCAAGACAGGATCGGGTCAGCCCCAGCATTTT. As protein: CASSKTGSGQPQHF.

The sample holds one count of this clone. The gene calls are TRBV19 and TRBJ1-2; a weak D match, TRBD1 (5 bases). Germline assignment: CDR1 LNHDA and CDR2 SQIVND (reference sequence). The CDR3 consists of 13 residues. V was clipped by 6 bases and J by 7 bases, with 15 bases between them. This chain's CDR3 is CASSLFGGVGYTF. The CDR3 bases are TGTGCCAGTAGCCTATTTGGAGGGGTTGGCTACACCTTC.